In this sample, the clone carrying this TCR beta chain turned up a few times. Its antigen remains unidentified. Within the sample, other DNA sequences also encode this same CDR3. This record belongs to a study of shared clonotypes between healthy human individuals. Germline V lookup: CDR1 SGHRS, CDR2 YFSETQ. V lost 7 bases and J lost 2, with 12 bases in between. The CDR3 is 13 amino acids. The assay was immunoSEQ multiplex PCR, and TCRdb's table has in-frame clones only and misses some. The sample includes around 940,000 clones, approximately 80% of them seen just once. Study-wide findings and caveats: Memory subsets had estimated richness that was generally smaller than that of naive subsets. It was the non-shared clonotypes that had lower generation probabilities than clonotypes shared by all four donors.

This TCR derives from a man in his late teens or twenties in good health. The chain carries TRBV5-1 and TRBJ1-1; a weak D match, TRBD1 (5 bases). Specimen: memory CD4+ T cells sorted from blood. Stated subset: CD45RA-negative fraction. The DNA of the CDR3 is TGCGCCAGCTCGGGGCAGCCTAACACTGAAGCTTTCTTT. This translates into CASSGQPNTEAFF.